This TCR beta chain was recovered during a study of shared clonotypes between healthy human individuals. Overall study findings and caveats: Clonotypes not shared had lower generation probabilities than those common to all four donors. Generally, naive subsets (rather than memory subsets) showed larger estimated richness.

Germline V gene sequence: CDR1 SGHTA, CDR2 FQGTGA. Germline trimming cut 4 bases from V and 2 bases from J; bases unmatched to any gene: 3. CDR3 length: 15 residues. On this clone itself: The antigen is not known.

Across several immunoSEQ plates, the genomic DNA of each subset was split evenly. Replicate sorted-subset PCRs were loaded with 150 to 200 ng DNA, tens of thousands of T cell genomes. Only in-frame clones appear in the TCRdb table, and some are missing; sequencing was by immunoSEQ multiplex PCR. Of hundreds of thousands of clones listed, around 74% are singletons. The sequencing input was memory CD4+ T cells sorted from blood. Subset here: CD45RA-negative fraction. This TCR was sampled from a woman aged 25-40 years in good health. The chain recombines TRBV7-3 with TRBJ2-3, with TRBD2 identical over 10 bases. The CDR3: CASSSAGGPTDTQYF. The DNA of the CDR3 is TGTGCCAGCAGCTCAGCGGGAGGGCCCACAGATACGCAGTATTTT.